The clone carrying this T cell receptor (beta chain) has just one count. Original processing methods: Using reference gene primer amplification, nucleated cell counts were estimated. Data came from immunoSEQ multiplex PCR; TCRdb stores just in-frame clones and leaves some out. V and J calls and clone size are those listed in that table; D and trimming were worked out from the DNA. The table records 300,000 to 400,000 clones, approximately 91% of them present only once. Seattle's cohort entered during active infection and was followed longitudinally. This specimen belongs to a study of blood T cell repertoires in COVID-19. As for the study in general: Donors in the United States, Italy and Spain gave samples during acute or convalescent COVID-19. The analysed material was cDNA or gDNA that came from T cells, B-cell-depleted T cells, or PBMCs.

CDR3 size: 13 residues. The ends were cut back, 6 bases at V and 7 bases at J, with 12 bases in the middle. This TCR derives from a woman in her 70s with COVID-19, enrolled during active disease. V is TRBV12-3 or TRBV12-4 and J is TRBJ1-4, with D maybe TRBD1 (5 bases). Sequencing was performed on peripheral blood. The CDR3 spells CASSPGHGEKLFF. In nucleotides, the CDR3 is TGTGCCAGCAGCCCTGGACACGGTGAAAAACTGTTTTTT.